The 15 T cell receptor beta chains below were found in one sample sequenced in a study of shared clonotypes between healthy human individuals (dated by TCRdb to about 2020). Library construction relied on the immunoSEQ multiplex PCR assay. Sourced from immuneACCESS, this table was stored by TCRdb with only in-frame sequences that have V and J called. A share of the clones is absent; for the studies checked, an unresolved V gene accounts for under half, and the remainder has no known explanation. This sample has a few million clones in its table, and more than 80% of those were observed once. Roughly 0.13% of the sample is held by the ten biggest clonotypes. The sequenced sample was naive CD4+ T cells sorted from blood. The sample's cell subset or site label, decoded: CD45RA+ positively selected. The receptor source for this set is a man in his late teens or twenties in good health.

The rearrangement joins TRBV5-8 to TRBJ2-7; TRBD1 matches at 8 bases. Germline assignment: CDR1 SGHTS and CDR2 YDEGEE. The CDR3 sequence is 14 residues long. The V and J ends lost 0 bases and 6 bases, in that order; junction bases with no gene match: 5. The CDR3 reads CASSLATGAGEQYF. The CDR3 DNA reads as TGTGCCAGCAGCTTGGCGACAGGGGCGGGCGAGCAGTACTTC.

Concerning this clone: At the DNA level, this CDR3 is encoded by other sequences in the same sample as well. V usage is TRBV18 and J usage is TRBJ1-5; 7 bases agree with TRBD1. Per the germline V gene, CDR1 is KGHSH and CDR2 is LQKENI. The CDR3 consists of 14 residues. V lost 4 bases, J lost 2 bases, and 2 bases stayed unmatched. CDR3 DNA sequence: TGTGCCAGCTCACAAGGGACAGGCAATCAGCCCCAGCATTTT. Protein: CASSQGTGNQPQHF.

The chain combines TRBV2 with TRBJ1-1; unclear D gene. CDR1 SNHLY and CDR2 FYNNEI come from the germline V gene. The CDR3 runs to 14 residues. V was trimmed by 6 bases and J by 5 bases, leaving 16 bases between them. CDR3 sequence reads: CASRPSRAGTEAFF. DNA of the CDR3: TGTGCCAGCAGACCCTCGCGAGCGGGGACTGAAGCTTTCTTT.

The V and J genes are TRBV5-8 and TRBJ2-5, with 9 nucleotides matching TRBD2. The CDR3 runs 17 residues. V lost 4 bases, J lost 5 bases, and 15 bases stayed unmatched. Germline V gives CDR1 SGHTS, CDR2 YDEGEE. CDR3 bases: TGTGCCAGCAGCCCAGCCCGGCTAGCGGGAAACAGGGAGACCCAGTACTTC. It is translated as CASSPARLAGNRETQYF.

This chain connects TRBV6-1 to TRBJ2-2; D ambiguous. Germline values: CDR1 MNHNS, CDR2 SASEGT. CDR3 length: 11 residues. V lost 2 bases, J lost 5 bases, and 0 bases lay in between. CDR3 amino acids: CASSETGELFF. The CDR3 DNA reads as TGTGCCAGCAGTGAAACCGGGGAGCTGTTTTTT.

The V and J genes are TRBV2 and TRBJ1-1; D ambiguous. CDR1 is SNHLY and CDR2 is FYNNEI in the germline V gene. This CDR3 is built from 11 residues. The ends were cut back, 9 bases at V and 1 base at J, with 6 bases in the middle. Written as DNA, the CDR3 is TGTGCCAGTGAAGCGAACACTGAAGCTTTCTTT. Translation: CASEANTEAFF.

In its sample, this clone was seen once. This may be a read error, as it is one base from a much larger clone. The chain has TRBV6-6 and TRBJ2-5; D gene uncertain. Trimming removed 4 bases from V and 1 base from J, with 1 base in between. Germline CDR1 is MNHNY and CDR2 is SVGAGI (reference sequence). The CDR3 has 11 residues. This chain's CDR3 is CASSFQETQYF. In DNA, the CDR3 is TGTGCCAGCAGTTTCCAAGAGACCCAGTACTTC.

The gene calls are TRBV16 and TRBJ1-6; D is perhaps TRBD1 (6 bases). CDR1 is KGHSY, CDR2 FQNENV, per germline. Trimming pared 3 bases from V and 6 bases from J, leaving 9 bases between. The CDR3 is 14 amino acids. The CDR3 protein is CASSHTGPNSPLHF. CDR3 nucleotides: TGTGCCAGCAGCCACACAGGGCCTAATTCACCCCTCCACTTT.

Notes on this clone: Other DNA sequences of this sample code for an identical CDR3. The chain recombines TRBV18 with TRBJ2-5; possibly TRBD2 for D (6 bases). The CDR3 runs to 14 residues. The V gene lost 3 bases and the J gene lost 4 bases, with 12 bases spanning the gap. Germline-derived CDR1 and CDR2 are KGHSH and LQKENI. The CDR3 DNA reads as TGTGCCAGCTCACCCCCGGGGGATAGAGAGACCCAGTACTTC. Its translation: CASSPPGDRETQYF.

The chain recombines TRBV7-2 with TRBJ2-5; D is undetermined. Germline CDR1 and CDR2: SGHTA and FQGNSA. The V end lost 4 bases, the J end lost 1 base, and 13 bases lay between the germline ends. This CDR3 contains 15 residues. Here the CDR3 DNA reads TGTGCCAGCAGCTGGCCCTTCTTAAGCCAAGAGACCCAGTACTTC. Translating it yields CASSWPFLSQETQYF.

Details on this clone: This sample also contains other DNA sequences that code for the same CDR3. The CDR3 is CASSSGLYEQYF. CDR3 bases: TGTGCCAGCAGCTCCGGCCTCTACGAGCAGTACTTC. The chain employs TRBV7-2 and TRBJ2-7, with D uncertain. Germline assignment: CDR1 SGHTA and CDR2 FQGNSA. The CDR3 length is 12 residues. Trimming removed 4 bases from V and 3 bases from J, with 7 bases in between.

The V and J genes are TRBV5-1 and TRBJ2-3; TRBD2 matches at 12 bases. This CDR3 is 16 amino acids long. CDR1 SGHRS and CDR2 YFSETQ come from the germline V gene. The V and J ends lost 6 bases and 1 base, in that order; junction bases with no gene match: 6. The CDR3 DNA follows: TGCGCCAGCACACTACTAGCGGGGGGTCGCACAGATACGCAGTATTTT. As protein: CASTLLAGGRTDTQYF. The full variable domain, rest sourced from reference TRBV5-1 and TRBJ2-3, is KAGVTQTPRYLIKTRGQQVTLSCSPISGHRSVSWYQQTPGQGLQFLFEYFSETQRNKGNFPGRFSGRQFSNSRSEMNVSTLELGDSALYLCASTLLAGGRTDTQYFGPGTRLTVL.

Points on this clone: The same CDR3 also results from other DNA sequences found in this sample. The chain uses TRBV9 and TRBJ2-3; possibly TRBD1 for D (6 bases). Trimming removed 0 bases from V and 0 bases from J, with 8 bases in between. This CDR3 is 15 amino acids long. Germline V gene sequence: CDR1 SGDLS, CDR2 YYNGEE. CDR3 sequence: CASSVGGQSTDTQYF. CDR3 DNA: TGTGCCAGCAGCGTAGGGGGGCAGAGCACAGATACGCAGTATTTT. The entire variable domain, with the rest obtained from reference TRBV9 and TRBJ2-3, is as follows: DSGVTQTPKHLITATGQRVTLRCSPRSGDLSVYWYQQSLDQGLQFLIQYYNGEERAKGNILERFSAQQFPDLHSELNLSSLELGDSALYFCASSVGGQSTDTQYFGPGTRLTVL.

The rearrangement uses TRBV27 and TRBJ2-3; 8 nucleotides match TRBD2. The ends lost 6 bases at V and 5 bases at J; junction bases unmatched: 16. Germline V CDR1 and CDR2: MNHEY, SMNVEV (reference sequence). The CDR3 is 17 amino acids. CDR3 residues: CASSLFPPTSGKDTQYF. CDR3 DNA: TGTGCCAGCAGCCTTTTCCCCCCAACTAGCGGAAAAGATACGCAGTATTTT.

The chain has TRBV7-9 and TRBJ2-1; 10 bases match TRBD2. Germline CDR1 SEHNR, CDR2 FQNEAQ (reference sequence). Trimming at V came to 5 bases and at J to 2 bases, leaving 6 bases not matched to a gene. The CDR3 consists of 16 residues. CDR3 in amino acids: CASSLSGRTTYNEQFF. In DNA form, the CDR3 reads TGTGCCAGCAGCCTTAGCGGGAGGACCACCTACAATGAGCAGTTCTTC.